Following are 11 T cell receptor beta chains from one sample sequenced in a study of T cell clones after liver transplantation. This table comes from immunoSEQ multiplex PCR, and its TCRdb copy is limited to in-frame clones, with some not included. The sample lists around 100,000 clones; around 86% were seen once. The specimen comprised CD4+ T cells from blood, sampled before liver transplant. These receptor sequences come from a human donor who received a liver transplant.

The chain joins TRBV5-4 to TRBJ1-2, with D perhaps TRBD1 (5 bases). CDR1 and CDR2 from the germline V gene are SGHNT and YYREEE (reference sequence). V shed 4 bases and J shed 5 bases, with 27 bases lying between them. This CDR3 is 18 amino acids long. The CDR3 sequence: CASSPTSGTFKTFYGYTF. The CDR3 DNA sequence: TGTGCCAGCAGCCCTACCTCAGGGACGTTCAAGACGTTTTATGGCTACACCTTC.

This clone has a single count. The chain uses TRBV9 and TRBJ1-6; the D is unclear. Germline V gene sequence: CDR1 SGDLS, CDR2 YYNGEE. The germline V and J ends were trimmed by 4 bases and 0 bases, with 11 bases remaining between them. This CDR3 contains 16 residues. The CDR3 nucleotides are TGTGCCAGCAGCCCTCGTCCCAGCTCCTATAATTCACCCCTCCACTTT. This sequence encodes CASSPRPSSYNSPLHF.

The V and J genes are TRBV7-2 and TRBJ2-2; D remains ambiguous. CDR1 is SGHTA, CDR2 FQGNSA, per germline. CDR3 length: 15 residues. V shed 6 bases and J shed 1 base, with 12 bases lying between them. The CDR3 DNA follows: TGTGCCAGCAGGATGGGGTCCGGGAACACCGGGGAGCTGTTTTTT. Translated, it gives CASRMGSGNTGELFF.

V is TRBV19 and J is TRBJ1-1; D not resolved. Germline V lookup: CDR1 LNHDA, CDR2 SQIVND (reference sequence). This CDR3 spans 13 amino acids. The V gene lost 9 bases and the J gene lost 2 bases, with 13 bases spanning the gap. Here the CDR3 reads CASLGFPNTEAFF. The DNA of the CDR3 is TGTGCCAGCCTAGGGTTTCCAAACACTGAAGCTTTCTTT.

The rearrangement links TRBV5-1 to TRBJ1-1; no clear D gene. Between the trimmed V and J ends, which lost 4 bases and 7 bases, there was a span of 17 bases. This CDR3 comprises 14 residues. Germline CDR1 is SGHRS and CDR2 is YFSETQ. CDR3 nucleotides: TGCGCCAGCAGCCTGGAAGAGGCGGTGAATGAAGCTTTCTTT. It is translated as CASSLEEAVNEAFF.

This clone was seen only once. V usage is TRBV9 and J usage is TRBJ2-7; D remains unclear. The V gene's germline CDR1 is SGDLS and CDR2 YYNGEE. The CDR3 extends over 15 amino acids. Trimming took 1 base from V and 0 from J, leaving 11 bases between them. The CDR3, as DNA: TGTGCCAGCAGCGTAAACCCCGGTCCCTCCTACGAGCAGTACTTC. Its translation is CASSVNPGPSYEQYF.

The chain is built from TRBV30 and TRBJ1-5; no definite D call. Trimming removed 0 bases at V and 7 bases at J, with 13 bases between. Germline CDR1 GTSNPN, CDR2 SVGIG (reference sequence). The CDR3 totals 14 residues. CDR3 DNA: TGTGCCTGGAGTGTGAGTGGAATGGGGCAGCCCCAGCATTTT. Amino acid sequence: CAWSVSGMGQPQHF.

This rearrangement joins TRBV9 to TRBJ2-1; D may be TRBD2 (6 bases). Trimming removed 1 base from V and 2 bases from J, with 10 bases in between. This CDR3 spans 15 amino acids. Germline CDR1 and CDR2: SGDLS and YYNGEE. The CDR3 sequence is CASSVTGSPYNEQFF. CDR3 coding DNA: TGTGCCAGCAGCGTAACCGGGAGCCCCTACAATGAGCAGTTCTTC.

The chain carries TRBV5-4 and TRBJ1-1; 8 bases align to TRBD1. V was pared by 4 bases and J by 4 bases, with 9 bases of the junction left unmatched. The CDR3 spans 15 residues. CDR1 and CDR2 (germline): SGHNT, YYREEE (reference sequence). CDR3 residues: CASSRAVTGGTEAFF. CDR3 coding DNA: TGTGCCAGCAGCCGCGCCGTTACAGGGGGCACTGAAGCTTTCTTT.

The V call is TRBV9, the J call TRBJ2-2, with D possibly TRBD1 on 5 matching bases. V gave up 0 bases and J gave up 4 bases, with 7 bases separating them. The germline V gene has CDR1 SGDLS and CDR2 YYNGEE. The CDR3 length is 14 residues. CDR3 sequence: CASSVAQGTGELFF. CDR3 nucleotide sequence: TGTGCCAGCAGCGTAGCTCAGGGCACCGGGGAGCTGTTTTTT.

The CDR3 region is CASSPTVNTEAFF. CDR3 DNA sequence: TGTGCCAGCAGCCCCACGGTGAACACTGAAGCTTTCTTT. J is TRBJ1-1 and V is TRBV7-7; unclear D gene. The CDR3 extends over 13 amino acids. Germline V CDR1 and CDR2: SSHAT, FNYEAQ (reference sequence). The V end was cut by 5 bases, the J end by 0 bases, with 7 bases between. The complete variable domain, with remaining parts taken from reference TRBV7-7 and TRBJ1-1, reads GAGVSQSPRYKVTKRGQDVTLRCDPISSHATLYWYQQALGQGPEFLTYFNYEAQPDKSGLPSDRFSAERPEGSISTLTIQRTEQRDSAMYRCASSPTVNTEAFFGQGTRLTVV.